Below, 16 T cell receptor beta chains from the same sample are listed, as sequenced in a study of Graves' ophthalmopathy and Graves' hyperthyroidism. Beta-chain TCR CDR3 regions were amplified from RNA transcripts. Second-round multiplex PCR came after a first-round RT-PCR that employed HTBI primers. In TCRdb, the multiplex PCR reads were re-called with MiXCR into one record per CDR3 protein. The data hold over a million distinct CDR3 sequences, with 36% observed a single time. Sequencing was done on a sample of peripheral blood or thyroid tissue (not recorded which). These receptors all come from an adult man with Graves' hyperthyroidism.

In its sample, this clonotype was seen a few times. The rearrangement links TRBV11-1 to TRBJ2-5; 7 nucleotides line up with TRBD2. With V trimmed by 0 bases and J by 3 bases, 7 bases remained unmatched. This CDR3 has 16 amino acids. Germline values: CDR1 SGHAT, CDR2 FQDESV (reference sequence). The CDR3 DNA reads TGTGCCAGCAGCTTAGCACCCGCGGCGGGAGAAGAGACCCAGTACTTC. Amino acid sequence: CASSLAPAAGEETQYF.

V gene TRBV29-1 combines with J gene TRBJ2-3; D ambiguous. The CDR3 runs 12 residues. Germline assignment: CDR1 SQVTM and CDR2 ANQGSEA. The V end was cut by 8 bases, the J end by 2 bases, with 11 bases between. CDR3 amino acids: CSTRRFTDTQYF. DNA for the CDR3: TGCAGCACCCGCCGCTTCACAGATACGCAGTATTTT.

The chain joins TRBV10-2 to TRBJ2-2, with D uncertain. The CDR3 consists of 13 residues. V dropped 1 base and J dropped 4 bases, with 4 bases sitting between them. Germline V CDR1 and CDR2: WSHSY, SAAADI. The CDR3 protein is CASSEWATGELFF. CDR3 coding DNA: TGCGCCAGCAGTGAGTGGGCCACCGGGGAGCTGTTTTTT.

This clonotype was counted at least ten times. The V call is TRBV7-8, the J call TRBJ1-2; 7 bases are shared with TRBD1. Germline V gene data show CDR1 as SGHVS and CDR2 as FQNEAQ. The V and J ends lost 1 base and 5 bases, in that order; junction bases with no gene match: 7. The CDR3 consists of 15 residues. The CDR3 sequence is CASSLEKGARYGYTF. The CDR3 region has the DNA TGTGCCAGCAGCTTAGAAAAGGGGGCGCGATATGGCTACACCTTC.

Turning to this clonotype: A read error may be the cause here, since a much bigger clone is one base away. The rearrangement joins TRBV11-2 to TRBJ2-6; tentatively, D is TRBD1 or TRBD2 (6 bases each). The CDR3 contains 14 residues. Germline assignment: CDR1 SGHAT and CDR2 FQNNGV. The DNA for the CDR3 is TGTGCCAGCAGCTTGAACTGGGGGGCCGACGTCCTGACTTTC. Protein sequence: CASSLNWGADVLTF.

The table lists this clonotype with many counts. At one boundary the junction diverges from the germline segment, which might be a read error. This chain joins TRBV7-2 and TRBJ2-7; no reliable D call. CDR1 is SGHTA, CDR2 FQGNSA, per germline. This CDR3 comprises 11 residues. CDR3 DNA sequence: TGTGCCAGCAGAGGTAGAAGCGTCAATGGCTTC. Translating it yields CASRGRSVNGF. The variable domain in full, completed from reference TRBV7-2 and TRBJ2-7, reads GAGVSQSPSNKVTEKGKDVELRCDPISGHTALYWYRQSLGQGLEFLIYFQGNSAPDKSGLPSDRFSAERTGGSVSTLTIQRTQQEDSAVYLCASRGRSVNGFGPGTRLTVT.

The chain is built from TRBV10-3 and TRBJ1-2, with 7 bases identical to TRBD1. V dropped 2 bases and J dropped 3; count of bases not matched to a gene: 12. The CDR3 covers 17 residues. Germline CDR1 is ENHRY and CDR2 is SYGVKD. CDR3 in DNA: TGTGCCATCAGTGAGCGGCCAGGGGGAGGGCGGGACTATGGCTACACCTTC. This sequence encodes CAISERPGGGRDYGYTF.

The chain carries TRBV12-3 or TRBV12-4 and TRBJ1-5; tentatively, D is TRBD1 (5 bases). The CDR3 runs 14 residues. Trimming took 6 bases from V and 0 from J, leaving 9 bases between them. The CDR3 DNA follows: TGTGCCAGCAGGGGGGGTACTAGCAATCAGCCCCAGCATTTT. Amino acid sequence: CASRGGTSNQPQHF.

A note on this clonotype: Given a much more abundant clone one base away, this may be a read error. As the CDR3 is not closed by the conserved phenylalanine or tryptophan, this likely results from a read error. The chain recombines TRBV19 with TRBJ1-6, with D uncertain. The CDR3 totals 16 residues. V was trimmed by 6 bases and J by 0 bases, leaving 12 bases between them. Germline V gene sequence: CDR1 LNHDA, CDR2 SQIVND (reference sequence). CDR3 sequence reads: CASRREWTSYNSPLHI. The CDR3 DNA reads TGTGCCAGTAGGAGGGAATGGACCTCCTATAATTCACCCCTCCACATT.

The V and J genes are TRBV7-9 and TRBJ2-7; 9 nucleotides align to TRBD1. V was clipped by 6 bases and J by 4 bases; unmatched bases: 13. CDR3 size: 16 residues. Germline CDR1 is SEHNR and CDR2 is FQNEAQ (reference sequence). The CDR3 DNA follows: TGTGCCAGCAGACAACCGGGACAGGGCGAAAATTACGAGCAGTACTTC. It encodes CASRQPGQGENYEQYF.

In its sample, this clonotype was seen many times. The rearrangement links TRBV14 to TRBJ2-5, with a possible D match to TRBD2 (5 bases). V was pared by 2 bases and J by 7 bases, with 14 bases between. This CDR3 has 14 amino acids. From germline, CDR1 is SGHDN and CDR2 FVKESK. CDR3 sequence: CASSQLAGKVTQYF. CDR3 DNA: TGTGCCAGCAGCCAACTAGCAGGCAAGGTGACCCAGTACTTC.

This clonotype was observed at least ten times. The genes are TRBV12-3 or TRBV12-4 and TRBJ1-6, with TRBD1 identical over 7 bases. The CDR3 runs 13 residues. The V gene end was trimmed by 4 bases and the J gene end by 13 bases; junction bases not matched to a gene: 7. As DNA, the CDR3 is TGTGCCAGCAGTTCTCAGGGGGAGAGGCCCCTCCACTTT. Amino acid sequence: CASSSQGERPLHF.

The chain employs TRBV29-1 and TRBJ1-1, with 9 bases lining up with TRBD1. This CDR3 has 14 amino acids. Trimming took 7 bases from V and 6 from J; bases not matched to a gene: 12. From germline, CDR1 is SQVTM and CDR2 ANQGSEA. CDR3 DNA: TGCAGCGGGGACAGGGTATCAGGGGTTCCTGAAGCTTTCTTT. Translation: CSGDRVSGVPEAFF.

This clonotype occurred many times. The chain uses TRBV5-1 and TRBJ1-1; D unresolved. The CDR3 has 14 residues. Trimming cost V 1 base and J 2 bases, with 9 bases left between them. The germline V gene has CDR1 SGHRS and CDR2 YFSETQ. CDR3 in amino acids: CASSLRATNTEAFF. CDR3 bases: TGCGCCAGCAGCTTGAGGGCTACCAACACTGAAGCTTTCTTT.

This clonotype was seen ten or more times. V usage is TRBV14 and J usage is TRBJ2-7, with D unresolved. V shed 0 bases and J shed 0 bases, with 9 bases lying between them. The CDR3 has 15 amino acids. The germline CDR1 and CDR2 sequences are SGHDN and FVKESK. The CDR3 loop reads CASSQDRPRSYEQYF. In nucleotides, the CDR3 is TGTGCCAGCAGCCAAGACAGACCCCGCTCCTACGAGCAGTACTTC.

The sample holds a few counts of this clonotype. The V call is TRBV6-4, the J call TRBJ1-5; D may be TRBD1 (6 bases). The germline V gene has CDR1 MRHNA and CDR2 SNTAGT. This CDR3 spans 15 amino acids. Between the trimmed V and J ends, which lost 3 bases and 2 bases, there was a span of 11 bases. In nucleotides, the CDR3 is TGTGCCAGCAGTGAAAGTTCAGGGGGCAATCAGCCCCAGCATTTT. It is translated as CASSESSGGNQPQHF.